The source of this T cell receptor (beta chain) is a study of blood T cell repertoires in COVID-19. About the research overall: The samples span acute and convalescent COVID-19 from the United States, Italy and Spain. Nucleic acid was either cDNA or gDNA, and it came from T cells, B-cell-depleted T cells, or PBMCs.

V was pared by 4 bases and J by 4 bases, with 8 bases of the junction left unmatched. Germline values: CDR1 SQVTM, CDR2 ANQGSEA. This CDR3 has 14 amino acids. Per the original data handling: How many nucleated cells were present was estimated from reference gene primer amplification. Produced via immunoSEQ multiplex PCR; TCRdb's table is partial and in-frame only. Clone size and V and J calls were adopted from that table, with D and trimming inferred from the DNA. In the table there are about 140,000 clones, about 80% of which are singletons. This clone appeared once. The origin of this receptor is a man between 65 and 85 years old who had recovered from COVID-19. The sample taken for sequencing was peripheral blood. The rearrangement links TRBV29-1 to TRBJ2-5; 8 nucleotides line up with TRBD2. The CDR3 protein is CSVGGREGAETQYF. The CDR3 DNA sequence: TGCAGCGTTGGCGGCCGGGAGGGCGCAGAGACCCAGTACTTC.